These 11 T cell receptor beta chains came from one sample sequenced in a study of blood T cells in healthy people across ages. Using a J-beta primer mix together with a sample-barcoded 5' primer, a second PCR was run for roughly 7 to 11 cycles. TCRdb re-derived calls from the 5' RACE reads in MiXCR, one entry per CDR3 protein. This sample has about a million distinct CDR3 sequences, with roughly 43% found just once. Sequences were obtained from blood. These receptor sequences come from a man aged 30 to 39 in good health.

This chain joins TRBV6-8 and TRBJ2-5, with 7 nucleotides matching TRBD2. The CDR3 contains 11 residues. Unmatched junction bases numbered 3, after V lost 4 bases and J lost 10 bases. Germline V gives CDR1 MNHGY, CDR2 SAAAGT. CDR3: CASSWGGNQYF. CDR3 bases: TGTGCCAGCAGTTGGGGGGGAAACCAGTACTTC.

Here the CDR3 reads CASRPGTGDGNEQFF. Here the CDR3 DNA reads TGTGCCAGCAGACCCGGGACAGGGGACGGGAATGAGCAGTTCTTC. The rearrangement links TRBV6-2 or TRBV6-3 to TRBJ2-1, with 10 bases identical to TRBD1. V was clipped by 6 bases and J by 7 bases; unmatched bases: 9. There are 15 residues in the CDR3. Per germline, CDR1 MNHEY and CDR2 SVGEGT.

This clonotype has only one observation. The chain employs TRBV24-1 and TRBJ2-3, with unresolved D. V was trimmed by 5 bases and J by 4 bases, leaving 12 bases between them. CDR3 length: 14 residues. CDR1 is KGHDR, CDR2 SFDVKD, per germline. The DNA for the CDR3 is TGTGCCACCAGTGGACCACCCGTGCCAGATACGCAGTATTTT. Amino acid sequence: CATSGPPVPDTQYF.

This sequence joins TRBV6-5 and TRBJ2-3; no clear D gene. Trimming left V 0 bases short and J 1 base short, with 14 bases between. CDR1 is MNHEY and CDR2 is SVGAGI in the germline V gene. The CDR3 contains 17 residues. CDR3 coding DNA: TGTGCCAGCAGTTACTCGAGGTGGCGGTCTCGCACAGATACGCAGTATTTT. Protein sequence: CASSYSRWRSRTDTQYF.

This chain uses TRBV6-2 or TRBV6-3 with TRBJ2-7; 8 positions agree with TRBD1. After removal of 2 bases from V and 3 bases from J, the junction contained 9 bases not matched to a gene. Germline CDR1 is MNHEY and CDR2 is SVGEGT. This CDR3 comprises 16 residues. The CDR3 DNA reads TGTGCCAGCAGTTACAGTCCGGACAGGGAGTTCTACGAGCAGTACTTC. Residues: CASSYSPDREFYEQYF.

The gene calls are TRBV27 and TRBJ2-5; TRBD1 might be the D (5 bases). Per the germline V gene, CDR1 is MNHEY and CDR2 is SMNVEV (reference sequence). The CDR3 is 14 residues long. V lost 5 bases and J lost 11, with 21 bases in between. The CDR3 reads CASSTPDSTNEQYF. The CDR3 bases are TGTGCCAGCAGTACCCCCGACAGTACCAATGAGCAGTACTTC.

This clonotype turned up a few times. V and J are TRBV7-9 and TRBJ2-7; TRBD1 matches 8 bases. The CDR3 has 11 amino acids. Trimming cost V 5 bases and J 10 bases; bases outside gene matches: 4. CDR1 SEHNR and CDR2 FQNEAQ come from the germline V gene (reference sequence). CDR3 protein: CASSPDRGQYF. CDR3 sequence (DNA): TGTGCCAGCAGCCCTGACAGGGGACAGTACTTC.

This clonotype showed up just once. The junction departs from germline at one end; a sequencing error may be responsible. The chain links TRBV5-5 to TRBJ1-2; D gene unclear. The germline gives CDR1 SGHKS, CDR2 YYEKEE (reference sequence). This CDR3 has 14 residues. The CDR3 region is CASSLVWEARGYTF. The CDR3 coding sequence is TGTGCCAGCAGTTTGGTCTGGGAGGCTCGTGGCTACACCTTC. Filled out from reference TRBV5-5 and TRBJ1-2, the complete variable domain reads DAGVTQSPTHLIKTRGQQVTLRCSPISGHKSVSWYQQVLGQGPQFIFQYYEKEERGRGNFPDRFSARQFPNYSSELNVNALLLGDSALYLCASSLVWEARGYTFGSGTRLTVV.

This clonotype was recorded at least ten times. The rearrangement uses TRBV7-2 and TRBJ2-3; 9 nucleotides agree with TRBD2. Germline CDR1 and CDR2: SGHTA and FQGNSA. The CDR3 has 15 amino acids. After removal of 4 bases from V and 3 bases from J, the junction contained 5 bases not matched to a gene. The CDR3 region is CASSSRTSATDTQYF. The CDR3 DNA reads TGTGCCAGCAGCTCAAGGACTAGCGCAACAGATACGCAGTATTTT.

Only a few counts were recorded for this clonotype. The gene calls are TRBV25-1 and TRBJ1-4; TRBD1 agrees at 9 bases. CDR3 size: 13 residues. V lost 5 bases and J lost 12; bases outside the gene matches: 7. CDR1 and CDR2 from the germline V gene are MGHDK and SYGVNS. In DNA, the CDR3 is TGTGCCAGCAGTAGGGACAGGGTACAGGAACTGTTTTTT. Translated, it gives CASSRDRVQELFF.

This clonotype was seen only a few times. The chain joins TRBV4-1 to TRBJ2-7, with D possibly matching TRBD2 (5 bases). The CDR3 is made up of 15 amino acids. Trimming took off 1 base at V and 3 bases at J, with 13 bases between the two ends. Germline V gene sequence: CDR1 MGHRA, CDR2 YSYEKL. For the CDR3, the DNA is TGCGCCAGCAGCCAAGTGGGTACGGGGTTCTACGAGCAGTACTTC. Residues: CASSQVGTGFYEQYF.